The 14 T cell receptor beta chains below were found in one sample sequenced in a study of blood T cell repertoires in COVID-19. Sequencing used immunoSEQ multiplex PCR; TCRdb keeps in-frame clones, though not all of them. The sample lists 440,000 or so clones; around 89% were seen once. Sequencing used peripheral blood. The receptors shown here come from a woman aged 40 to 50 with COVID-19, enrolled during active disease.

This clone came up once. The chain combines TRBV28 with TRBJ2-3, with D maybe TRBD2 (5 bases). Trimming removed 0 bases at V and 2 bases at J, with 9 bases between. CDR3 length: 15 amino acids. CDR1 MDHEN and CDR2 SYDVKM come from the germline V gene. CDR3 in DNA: TGTGCCAGCAGTTTATGGAGGGCGGCCACAGATACGCAGTATTTT. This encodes CASSLWRAATDTQYF.

CDR3 coding DNA: TGTGCCAGCAGCTGGGGACTAGCGGGAGTCTTGGATGAGCAGTTCTTC. The encoded protein is CASSWGLAGVLDEQFF. This chain connects TRBV7-9 to TRBJ2-1; 14 bases agree with TRBD2. The junction had 7 bases not matched to a gene; V was cut back by 4 bases and J by 8 bases. This CDR3 region has 16 residues. From germline, CDR1 is SEHNR and CDR2 FQNEAQ (reference sequence).

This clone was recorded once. The CDR3 loop is CASSGTGGLEQFF. CDR3 in DNA: TGTGCCAGCAGCGGAACAGGGGGCCTTGAGCAGTTCTTC. V gene TRBV7-9 combines with J gene TRBJ2-1, with 9 bases aligning to TRBD1. The germline V gene has CDR1 SEHNR and CDR2 FQNEAQ (reference sequence). The CDR3 loop spans 13 amino acids. V lost 5 bases and J lost 9; bases outside the gene matches: 5.

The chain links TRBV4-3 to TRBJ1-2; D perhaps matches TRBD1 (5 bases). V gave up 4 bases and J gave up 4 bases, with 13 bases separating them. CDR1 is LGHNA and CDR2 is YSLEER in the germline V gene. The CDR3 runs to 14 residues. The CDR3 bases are TGCGCCAGCAGCCCTGCGGGACGTCTCTATGGCTACACCTTC. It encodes CASSPAGRLYGYTF.

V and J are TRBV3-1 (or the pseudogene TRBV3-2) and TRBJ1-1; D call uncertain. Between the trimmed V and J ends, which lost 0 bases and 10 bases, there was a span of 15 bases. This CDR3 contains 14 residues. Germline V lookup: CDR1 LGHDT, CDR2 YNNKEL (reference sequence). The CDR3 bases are TGTGCCAGCAGCCAAGATTACGGGAAGGTGGGAGCTTTCTTT. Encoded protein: CASSQDYGKVGAFF.

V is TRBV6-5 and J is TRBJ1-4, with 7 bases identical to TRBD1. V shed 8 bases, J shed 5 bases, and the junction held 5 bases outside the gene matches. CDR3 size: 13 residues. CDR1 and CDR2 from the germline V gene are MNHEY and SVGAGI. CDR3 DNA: TGTGCCAGCGGGACCAGGGGGAATGAAAAACTGTTTTTT. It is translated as CASGTRGNEKLFF.

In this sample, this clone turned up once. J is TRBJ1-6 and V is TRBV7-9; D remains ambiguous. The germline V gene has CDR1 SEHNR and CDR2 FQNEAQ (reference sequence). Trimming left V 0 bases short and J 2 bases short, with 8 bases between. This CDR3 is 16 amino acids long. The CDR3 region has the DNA TGTGCCAGCAGCTTAGCTTCCGGGACCTATAATTCACCCCTCCACTTT. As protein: CASSLASGTYNSPLHF.

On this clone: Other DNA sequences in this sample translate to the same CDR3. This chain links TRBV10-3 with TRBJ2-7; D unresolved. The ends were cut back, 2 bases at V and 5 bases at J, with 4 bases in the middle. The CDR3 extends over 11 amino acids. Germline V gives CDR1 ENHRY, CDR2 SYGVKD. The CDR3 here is CAISELDEQYF. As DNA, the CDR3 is TGTGCCATCAGTGAGCTCGACGAGCAGTACTTC.

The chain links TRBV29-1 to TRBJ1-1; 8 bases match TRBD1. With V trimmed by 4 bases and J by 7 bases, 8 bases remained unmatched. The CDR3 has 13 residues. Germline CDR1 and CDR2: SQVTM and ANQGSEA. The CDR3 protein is CSVGRDRLLEAFF. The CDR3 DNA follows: TGCAGCGTTGGCCGGGACAGGCTTCTTGAAGCTTTCTTT.

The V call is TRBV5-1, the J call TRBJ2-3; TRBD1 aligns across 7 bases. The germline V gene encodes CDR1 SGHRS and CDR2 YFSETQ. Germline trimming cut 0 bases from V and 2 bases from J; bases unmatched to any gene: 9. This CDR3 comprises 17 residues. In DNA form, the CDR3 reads TGCGCCAGCAGCTTGGACAGGGGCAAACCAGTCACAGATACGCAGTATTTT. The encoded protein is CASSLDRGKPVTDTQYF.

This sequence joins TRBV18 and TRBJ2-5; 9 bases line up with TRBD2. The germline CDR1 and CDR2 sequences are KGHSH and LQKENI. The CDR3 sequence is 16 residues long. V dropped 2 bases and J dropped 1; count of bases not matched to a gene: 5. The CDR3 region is CASSPGAGGPQETQYF. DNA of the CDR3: TGTGCCAGCTCACCAGGCGCGGGAGGGCCCCAAGAGACCCAGTACTTC.

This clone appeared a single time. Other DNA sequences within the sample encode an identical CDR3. Here the CDR3 reads CASRPTGNYGYTF. The CDR3, as DNA: TGTGCCAGCAGGCCAACGGGGAACTATGGCTACACCTTC. This chain links TRBV27 with TRBJ1-2; D remains unclear. V was cut by 6 bases and J by 2 bases, with 10 bases left in between. The CDR3 has 13 amino acids. The V gene's germline CDR1 is MNHEY and CDR2 SMNVEV (reference sequence).

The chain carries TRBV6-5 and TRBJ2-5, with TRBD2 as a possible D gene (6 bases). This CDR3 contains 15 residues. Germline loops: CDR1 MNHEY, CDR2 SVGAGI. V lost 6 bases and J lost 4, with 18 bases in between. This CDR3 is CASRGMGLSTETQYF. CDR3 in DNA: TGTGCCAGCAGGGGGATGGGACTTAGCACAGAGACCCAGTACTTC.

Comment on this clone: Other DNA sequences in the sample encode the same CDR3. The CDR3 nucleotides read TGCGCCAGCAGCAGCGGGGGAACTAATGAAAAACTGTTTTTT. This sequence encodes CASSSGGTNEKLFF. The rearrangement links TRBV5-1 to TRBJ1-4; maybe TRBD1 (5 bases). The V gene lost 4 bases and the J gene lost 1 base, with 8 bases spanning the gap. This CDR3 comprises 14 residues. Germline values: CDR1 SGHRS, CDR2 YFSETQ.